This entry features one T cell receptor (beta chain) sequence. Its binding antigen is unknown. Qualities for individual bases were not recorded, and no much larger clone is one base off. For survey sequencing, tumor libraries mostly used about 4.6 ug of input genomic DNA, with two replicates for each sample. The immunoSEQ hsTCRbeta kit was used to prepare TCRbeta libraries, following the manufacturer's instructions. Sequencing of the completed libraries took place using an Illumina NovaSeq 6000 S4 flow cell after they had been pooled to roughly 2.8 nM. The original pipeline was this. Raw data preprocessing and quality control were performed with the immunoSEQ Analyzer. The analysis was limited to productive rearrangements, and each clonotype was defined by a unique CDR3 amino acid sequence. Repertoire clonality was estimated as the Gini-Simpson index, which was calculated using the R package tcR. Student's t test was used to compare Gini indices, while Pearson correlation assessed associations with tumor size change. TCRdb mirrors the immuneACCESS table, restricted to in-frame sequences. Some clones are absent from its copies; in checked studies, under half trace to an unresolved V gene, and the reason for the others is unknown. D and trimming come from the DNA, and the V and J calls and clone size come from that table. Across this sample there are approximately 15,000 clones, with about 37% seen only once. The ten biggest clones cover just under 40% of the sample.

This record comes from a study of neoadjuvant anti-PD-1 for oral cavity cancer (dated by TCRdb to the early 2020s). General notes on the study: Before curative-intent surgical resection, most patients were given three to four biweekly doses of nivolumab at 3 mg/kg. A fourth nivolumab dose was given around day 43 to patients without progression, and definitive surgical resection was performed in those patients on days 50-56. Under RECIST 1.1, a patient counted as a responder if showing complete response, partial response or stable disease, and as a non-responder if showing progression. An approximately 30% response rate was observed in the parent correlative cohort, in which over nine patients were included.

According to the study, the label for this sample's time point signals: after neoadjuvant nivolumab, at surgical resection. The patients had newly diagnosed stage II-IVA oral cavity squamous cell carcinoma and had not received any prior systemic or radiation treatment. The cohort was made up of patients with locally advanced, HPV-negative oral cavity squamous cell carcinoma. The samples were drawn from a longitudinal correlative study tied to a single-arm phase II trial testing neoadjuvant nivolumab in oral cavity squamous cell carcinoma. Subject-matched pre- and post-treatment PBMCs and tumors from three responders and three non-responders underwent genomic DNA-based TCRbeta sequencing. For tumor tissue, genomic DNA extraction relied on the Maxwell RSC DNA from Tissue kit. V has 3 bases trimmed and J has 0 bases trimmed; junction bases matching no gene number 6. CDR1 and CDR2 are drawn from the germline V gene: SGHTA, FQGNSA. The CDR3 measures 16 amino acids from cysteine to phenylalanine. Left in the record is the CDR3 DNA by itself, 48 bases read in frame from the first base.

Results and caveats for the whole study, not just this receptor: Only a few patients per response group were included in the TCR analyses, and larger cohorts for validation were called for by the authors. Higher pretreatment blood Treg/Th17 ratios correlated with both higher pretreatment blood TCRbeta clonality and lower post-treatment tumor TCRbeta clonality. Greater tumor shrinkage was correlated with larger post-treatment sizes of preexisting intratumoral clones, suggesting that expansion of preexisting clones contributed to response.

The rearranged chain carries TRBV7-2 and TRBJ2-3; 7 central nucleotides agree with TRBD1. Sequencing used tumor tissue, obtained after nivolumab (anti-PD-1) treatment. This sequence originates from a person aged 40 to 85 with oral cavity squamous cell carcinoma. The nucleotide sequence is TGTGCCAGCAGCTTCAACAGGGGACCGAGCACAGATACGCAGTATTTT. This is translated as CASSFNRGPSTDTQYF.